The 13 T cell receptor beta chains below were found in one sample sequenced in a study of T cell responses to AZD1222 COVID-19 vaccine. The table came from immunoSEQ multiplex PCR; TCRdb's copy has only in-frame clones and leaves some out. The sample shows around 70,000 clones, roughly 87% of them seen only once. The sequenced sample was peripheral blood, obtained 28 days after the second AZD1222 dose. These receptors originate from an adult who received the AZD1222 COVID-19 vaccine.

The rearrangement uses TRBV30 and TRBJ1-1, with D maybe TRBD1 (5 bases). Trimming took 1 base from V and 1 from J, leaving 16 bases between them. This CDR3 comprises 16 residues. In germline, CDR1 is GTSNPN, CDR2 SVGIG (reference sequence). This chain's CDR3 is CAWSGAAPGGNTEAFF. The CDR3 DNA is TGTGCCTGGAGTGGGGCGGCCCCCGGGGGGAACACTGAAGCTTTCTTT.

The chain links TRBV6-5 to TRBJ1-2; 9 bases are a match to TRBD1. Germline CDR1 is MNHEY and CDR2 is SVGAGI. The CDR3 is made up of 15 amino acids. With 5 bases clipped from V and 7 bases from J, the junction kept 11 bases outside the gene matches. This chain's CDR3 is CASSLPGQGGAGYTF. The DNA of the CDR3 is TGTGCCAGCAGTCTTCCGGGACAGGGTGGAGCTGGCTACACCTTC.

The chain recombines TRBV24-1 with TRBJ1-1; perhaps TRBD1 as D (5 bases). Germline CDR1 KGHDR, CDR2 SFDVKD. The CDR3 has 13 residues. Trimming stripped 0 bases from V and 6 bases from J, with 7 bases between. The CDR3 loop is CATSDLRDPEAFF. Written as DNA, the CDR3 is TGTGCCACCAGTGATTTGCGGGACCCTGAAGCTTTCTTT.

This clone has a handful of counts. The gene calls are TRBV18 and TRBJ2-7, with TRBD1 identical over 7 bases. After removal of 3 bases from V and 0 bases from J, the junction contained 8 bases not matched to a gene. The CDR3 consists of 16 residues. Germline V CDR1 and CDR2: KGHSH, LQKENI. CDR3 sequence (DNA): TGTGCCAGCTCACCCTCTCCCGCAGGGGGCTCCTACGAGCAGTACTTC. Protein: CASSPSPAGGSYEQYF.

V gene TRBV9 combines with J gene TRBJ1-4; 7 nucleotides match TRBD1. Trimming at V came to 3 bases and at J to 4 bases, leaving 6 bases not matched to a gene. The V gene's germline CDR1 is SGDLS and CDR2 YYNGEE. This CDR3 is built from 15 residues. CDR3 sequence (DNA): TGTGCCAGCAGCGGTACAGGGGCCAGTAATGAAAAACTGTTTTTT. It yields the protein CASSGTGASNEKLFF.

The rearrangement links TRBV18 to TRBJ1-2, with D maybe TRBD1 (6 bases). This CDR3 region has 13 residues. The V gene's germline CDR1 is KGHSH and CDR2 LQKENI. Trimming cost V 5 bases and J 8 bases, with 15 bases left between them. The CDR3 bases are TGTGCCAGCTCAACCGACAGGACGGGCGGCTACACCTTC. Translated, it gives CASSTDRTGGYTF.

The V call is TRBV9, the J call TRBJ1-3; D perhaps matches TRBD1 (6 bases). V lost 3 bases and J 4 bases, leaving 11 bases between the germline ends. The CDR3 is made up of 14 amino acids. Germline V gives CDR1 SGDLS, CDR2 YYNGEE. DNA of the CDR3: TGTGCCAGCAGCGGACGGACAGAAGGAAACACCATATATTTT. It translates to CASSGRTEGNTIYF.

CDR3 region: CASSVGGWETQYF. CDR3 sequence (DNA): TGTGCCAGCAGCGTCGGGGGATGGGAGACCCAGTACTTC. The chain has TRBV7-3 and TRBJ2-5; D perhaps matches TRBD2 (6 bases). V was trimmed by 5 bases and J by 5 bases, leaving 12 bases between them. Germline lookup yields CDR1 SGHTA and CDR2 FQGTGA. The length of the CDR3 is 13 residues. The whole variable domain, remainder taken from reference TRBV7-3 and TRBJ2-5, is GAGVSQTPSNKVTEKGKYVELRCDPISGHTALYWYRQSLGQGPEFLIYFQGTGAADDSGLPNDRFFAVRPEGSVSTLKIQRTERGDSAVYLCASSVGGWETQYFGPGTRLLVL.

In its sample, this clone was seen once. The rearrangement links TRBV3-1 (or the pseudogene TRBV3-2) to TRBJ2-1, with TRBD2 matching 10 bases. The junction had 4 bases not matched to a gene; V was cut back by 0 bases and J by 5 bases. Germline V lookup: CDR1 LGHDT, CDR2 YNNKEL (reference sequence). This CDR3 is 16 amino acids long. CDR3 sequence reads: CASSQDFLAGDNEQFF. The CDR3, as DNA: TGTGCCAGCAGCCAAGATTTCCTAGCGGGGGACAATGAGCAGTTCTTC.

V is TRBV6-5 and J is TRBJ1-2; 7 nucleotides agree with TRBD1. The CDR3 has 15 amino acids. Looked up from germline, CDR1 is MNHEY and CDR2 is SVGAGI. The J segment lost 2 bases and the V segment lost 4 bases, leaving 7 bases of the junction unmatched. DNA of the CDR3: TGTGCCAGCAGTTTGACGATCAGGGGGAACTATGGCTACACCTTC. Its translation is CASSLTIRGNYGYTF.

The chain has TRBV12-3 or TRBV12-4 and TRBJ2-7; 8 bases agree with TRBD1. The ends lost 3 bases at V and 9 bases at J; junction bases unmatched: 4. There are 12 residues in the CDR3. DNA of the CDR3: TGTGCCAGCAGTTTTACAGGGGGTGTGCAGTACTTC. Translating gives CASSFTGGVQYF.

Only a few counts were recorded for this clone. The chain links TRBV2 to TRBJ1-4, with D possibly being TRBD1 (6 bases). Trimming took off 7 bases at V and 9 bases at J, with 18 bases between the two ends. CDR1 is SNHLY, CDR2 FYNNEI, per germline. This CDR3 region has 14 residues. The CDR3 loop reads CASIGWQGRKKLFF. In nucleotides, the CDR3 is TGTGCCAGCATTGGTTGGCAGGGGAGAAAAAAACTGTTTTTT.

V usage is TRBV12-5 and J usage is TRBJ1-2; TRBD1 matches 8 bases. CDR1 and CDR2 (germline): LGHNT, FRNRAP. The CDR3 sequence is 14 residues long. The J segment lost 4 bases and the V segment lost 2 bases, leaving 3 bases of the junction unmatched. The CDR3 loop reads CASGLPGQVYGYTF. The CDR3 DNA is TGTGCTAGTGGTTTGCCGGGACAGGTCTATGGCTACACCTTC.